The source of this TCR beta chain is a study of Ad26.COV2.S vaccination and SARS-CoV-2 variants. Study at large: Ad26.COV2.S given intramuscularly, once or twice 56 days apart.

Clones were sequenced by immunoSEQ multiplex PCR, and TCRdb holds only the in-frame ones, with some missing. This sample has under 600,000 clones, with about 88% found just once. This clone appeared once. Treatment of the sample: some 20 received Ad26.COV2.S at low or high dose, single or two shots; roughly 5 received placebo; per-sample allocation not given. Vaccine and placebo recipients were sampled on day 63 after the first injection. Ad26.COV2.S expressed prefusion-stabilized spike from the original Wuhan strain. The sample was peripheral blood, taken in a trial of Ad26.COV2.S vaccine versus placebo. The sequence was obtained from a person aged 18-65 years who received the Ad26.COV2.S COVID-19 vaccine or a placebo.

CDR3 amino acids: CASSLSGQKAFF. CDR3 sequence (DNA): TGTGCCAGCAGTTTATCCGGACAGAAAGCTTTCTTT. The chain recombines TRBV27 with TRBJ1-1, with D possibly matching TRBD1 (6 bases). Germline assignment: CDR1 MNHEY and CDR2 SMNVEV (reference sequence). CDR3 size: 12 residues. V shed 0 bases and J shed 9 bases, with 8 bases lying between them.